This TCR beta chain was retrieved from a study of T cells in localized non-small cell lung cancer. Whole-study findings and limits: Sequencing was restricted to one tumor region; therefore, heterogeneity remains possible. Adjacent uninvolved lung tissue had the highest T cell clonality, exceeding tumor. When the top 100 tumor clones were examined, a median approximately 60 of them also appeared in the adjacent lung, which was paired and uninvolved. Longer overall survival was seen with higher T cell density measured in blood.

Measured with immunoSEQ multiplex PCR; TCRdb has only the in-frame clones, and not every one. This table has 2,500 to 3,000 clones, under 25% appearing once. In its sample, this clone ranks as medium-sized. The antigen is not known. The junction had 8 bases not matched to a gene; V was cut back by 3 bases and J by 5 bases. CDR1 is SGDLS and CDR2 is YYNGEE in the germline V gene. There are 15 residues in the CDR3. This TCR came from a woman between 35 and 70 years old with stage I lung adenocarcinoma. The chain couples TRBV9 to TRBJ2-5; 9 bases align to TRBD2. Sequences were derived from lung tumor tissue, sampled before any cancer treatment. The CDR3 bases are TGTGCCAGCAGCGCCCTAGCGGGGAGTGTGGAGACCCAGTACTTC. It specifies CASSALAGSVETQYF. Based on the CDR3 plus reference TRBV9 and TRBJ2-5, the full variable domain is DSGVTQTPKHLITATGQRVTLRCSPRSGDLSVYWYQQSLDQGLQFLIQYYNGEERAKGNILERFSAQQFPDLHSELNLSSLELGDSALYFCASSALAGSVETQYFGPGTRLLVL.